This T cell receptor beta chain was obtained from a study of CD8+ T cells in alopecia areata (dated by TCRdb to the late 2010s). Study-wide context: The treated patients, all with moderate-to-severe alopecia areata, were enrolled in an open-label pilot trial of oral tofacitinib given at 5 to 10 mg twice daily. Biopsies were taken from tofacitinib-treated patients at baseline and at 4 and 24 weeks of treatment, and a later scalp biopsy was taken in several of the tofacitinib-treated patients. High-throughput TCRbeta sequencing was used to examine T cell clonal expansion in alopecia areata in both the C3H/HeJ mouse model and human patients. On the human side, TCRbeta sequencing was run on scalp tissue and on sorted CD4+ and CD8+ peripheral blood T cells from healthy controls and from alopecia areata patients with either patchy or totalis/universalis disease. TCRbeta CDR3 regions were amplified by immunoSEQ multiplex PCR with 35 Vbeta forward and 13 Jbeta reverse primers. Scalp clonality was compared across normal scalp (n=4), patchy alopecia areata scalp (n=8), and alopecia totalis/universalis scalp (n=8). Tofacitinib was given for 6 to 18 months, followed by 6 months of follow-up off drug to assess delayed response and recurrence. The RNA source kit depended on sample type: the PAXgene miRNA kit for fixed scalp, the miRNeasy kit for PBMCs, and the RNeasy kit for mouse skin.

The time point label here, explained by the study, means: baseline before oral tofacitinib. Lesional scalp punch biopsies and peripheral blood were obtained from alopecia areata patients. PBMCs were isolated by density centrifugation and stained for CD3, CD4 and CD8, after which CD4+ and CD8+ T cells were sorted on a FACSAria. Receptors were amplified or captured by the immunoSEQ multiplex PCR assay. To provide template for TCR sequencing, every sample had RNA extracted and reverse transcribed into cDNA. SuperScript III was used for first-strand cDNA synthesis, primed with a 2:1 mix of oligo-dT and random hexamers. A synthetic immune receptor repertoire was used to gauge amplification bias, and whatever bias remained was removed computationally. The study's processing was this. After raw reads were preprocessed to remove errors, the CDR3 was defined following IMGT conventions as running from the conserved cysteine to phenylalanine. To get clonality, Shannon entropy was normalized by log2 of the number of productive unique TCRs and the result was subtracted from 1. Scalp TCRbeta sequences were cross-referenced with sorted blood CD4 and CD8 repertoires so that the CD4 or CD8 identity of scalp clones could be inferred. This is the immuneACCESS table as TCRdb keeps it, with only in-frame sequences that have V and J called. A part of the clones is gone; compared with another copy, unresolved V genes explain less than half, and the rest is unexplained. D and trimming come from the DNA, and the V and J calls and clone size come from that table. Within this sample are fewer than 200,000 clones, with around 50% of them counted one time only. Approximately 14% of the sample goes to the ten largest clones.

From cysteine to phenylalanine, the CDR3 is 14 amino acids long. The kept DNA is CDR3 alone, 42 bases in frame from the first base. For this chain, trimming is 4 bases at the V end and 7 bases at the J end, and the number of junction bases without a gene match is 3. CDR1 and CDR2, looked up from the germline V gene (reference sequence), are LNHDA and SQIVND. What the authors observed across the whole study: Unlike mouse skin, where gammadelta T cells dominate, normal human skin contains resident alphabeta T cells that get sequenced too, which complicates analysis of the scalp TCR repertoire. Compared with mice, TCR sequences shared between patients were less clear, possibly partly because of HLA diversity across the patient population. Compared with normal scalp, lesional scalp had higher clonality and more expanded CD8+ clones, particularly in alopecia totalis/universalis, a pattern that suggests antigenic drive.

To note about this clone: The specificity of this receptor is unknown. Base qualities were left out, and no much larger clone turns up one base away.

The TCR sequence derives from a human donor with alopecia areata. The rearrangement combines TRBV19 with TRBJ1-5; 11 of the junction bases match TRBD1. The sequences come from CD4+ T cells sorted from blood, collected at week 0. DNA sequence: TGTGCCAGTAGTAGGACAGGGGGCTGGCAGCCCCAGCATTTT. This translates into CASSRTGGWQPQHF.